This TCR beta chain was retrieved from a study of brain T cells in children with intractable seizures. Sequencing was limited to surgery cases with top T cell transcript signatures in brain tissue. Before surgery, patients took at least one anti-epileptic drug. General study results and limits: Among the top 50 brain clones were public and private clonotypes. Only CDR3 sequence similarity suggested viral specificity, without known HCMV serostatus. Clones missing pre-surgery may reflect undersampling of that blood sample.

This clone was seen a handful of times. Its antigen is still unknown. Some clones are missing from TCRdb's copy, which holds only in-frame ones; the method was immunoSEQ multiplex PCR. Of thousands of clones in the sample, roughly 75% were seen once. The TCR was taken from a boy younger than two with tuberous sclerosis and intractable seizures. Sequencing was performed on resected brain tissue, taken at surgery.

CDR3 bases: TGTGCCAGCAGTGAAACTAACTATGGCTACACCTTC. It translates to CASSETNYGYTF. V is TRBV6-1 and J is TRBJ1-2; no definite D call. The CDR3 loop spans 12 amino acids. Germline values: CDR1 MNHNS, CDR2 SASEGT. Trimming shortened V by 2 bases and J by 0 bases, and 1 base separated the two germline ends.